These T cell receptor beta chains were read from a single sample in a study of cytomegalovirus exposure and HLA in healthy donors. The assay was immunoSEQ multiplex PCR, and TCRdb's table has in-frame clones only and misses some. The repertoire has about 160,000 clones, roughly four fifths of them found once; the top ten carry around 14%. Sequenced: PBMCs. The receptor set was obtained from a woman aged 45-59 years in good health and CMV-seronegative. The CDR3 runs from the conserved cysteine through the conserved F or W. Fields, in order: D gene, clone size, V gene, CDR3 protein. A D gene is named only where the DNA matches it firmly. Clone size is stated in some rows and not others, as once, few, many or a class when expanded.

TRBD1 | - | TRBV30 | CAWARDRGKSGANVLTF
- | - | TRBV5-1 | CASSLAPEGAYEQYF
- | - | TRBV6-1 | CASSVLANYGYTF
- | - | TRBV7-8 | CASKFTTDVFGELFF
TRBD1 | medium-sized | TRBV5-1 | CASSSEDRGLSPLHF
TRBD1 | - | TRBV7-9 | CASSVGGVYGYTF
TRBD1 | - | TRBV10-3 | CAISLDRGPGANVLTF
- | - | TRBV7-6 | CASSRGFQQFF
TRBD1 | once | TRBV19 | CASCRGTGGRGNQPQHF
TRBD1 | - | TRBV2 | CASSEGGTGGAYTQYF
- | few | TRBV19 | CASTLTGTDTQYF
- | once | TRBV5-1 | CASSMQGPSYGYTF
- | - | TRBV7-2 | CASSLGGLFGELFF
TRBD1 | once | TRBV11-3 | CASSFGTGTAGYTF
TRBD2 | - | TRBV7-3 | CASSFRGPGLAGGPRYNEQFF
TRBD1 | few | TRBV2 | CASSSGQGWGYTF